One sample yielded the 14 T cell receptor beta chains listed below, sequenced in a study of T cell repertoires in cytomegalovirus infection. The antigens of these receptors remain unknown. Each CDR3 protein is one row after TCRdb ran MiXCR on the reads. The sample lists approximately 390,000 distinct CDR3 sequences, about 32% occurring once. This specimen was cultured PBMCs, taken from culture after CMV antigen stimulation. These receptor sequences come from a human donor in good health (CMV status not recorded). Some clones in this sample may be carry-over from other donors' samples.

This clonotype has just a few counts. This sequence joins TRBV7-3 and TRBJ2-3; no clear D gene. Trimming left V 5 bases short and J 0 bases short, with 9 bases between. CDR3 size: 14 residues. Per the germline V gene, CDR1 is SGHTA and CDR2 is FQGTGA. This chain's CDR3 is CASSVGGSTDTQYF. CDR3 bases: TGTGCCAGCAGCGTAGGCGGTAGCACAGATACGCAGTATTTT.

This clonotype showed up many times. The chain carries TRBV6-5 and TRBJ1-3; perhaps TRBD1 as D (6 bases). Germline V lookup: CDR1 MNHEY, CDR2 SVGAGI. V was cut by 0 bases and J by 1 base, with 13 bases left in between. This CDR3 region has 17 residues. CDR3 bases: TGTGCCAGCAGTTACTCGACAGGTCCGGGGTCTGGAAACACCATATATTTT. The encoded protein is CASSYSTGPGSGNTIYF.

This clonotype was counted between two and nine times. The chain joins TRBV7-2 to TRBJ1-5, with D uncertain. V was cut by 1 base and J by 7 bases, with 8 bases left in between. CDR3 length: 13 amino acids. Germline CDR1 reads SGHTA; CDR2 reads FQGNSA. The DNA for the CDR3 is TGTGCCAGCAGCTTAGACCTGGGCCAGCCCCAGCATTTT. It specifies CASSLDLGQPQHF.

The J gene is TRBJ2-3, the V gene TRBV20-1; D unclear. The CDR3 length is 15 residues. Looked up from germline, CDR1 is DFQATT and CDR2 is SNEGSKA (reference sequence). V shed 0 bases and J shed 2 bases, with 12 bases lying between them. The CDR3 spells CSARDSRYLTDTQYF. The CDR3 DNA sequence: TGCAGTGCTAGAGACTCGCGGTATCTCACAGATACGCAGTATTTT.

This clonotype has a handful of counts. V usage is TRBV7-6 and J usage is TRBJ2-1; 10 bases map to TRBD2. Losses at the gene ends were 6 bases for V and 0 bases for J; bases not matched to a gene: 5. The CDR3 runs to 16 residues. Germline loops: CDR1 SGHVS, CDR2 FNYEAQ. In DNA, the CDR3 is TGTGCCAGCAGAGGTAGCGGGAGGATCTCCTACAATGAGCAGTTCTTC. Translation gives CASRGSGRISYNEQFF. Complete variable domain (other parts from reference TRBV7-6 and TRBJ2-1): GAGVSQSPRYKVTKRGQDVALRCDPISGHVSLYWYRQALGQGPEFLTYFNYEAQQDKSGLPNDRFSAERPEGSISTLTIQRTEQRDSAMYRCASRGSGRISYNEQFFGPGTRLTVL.

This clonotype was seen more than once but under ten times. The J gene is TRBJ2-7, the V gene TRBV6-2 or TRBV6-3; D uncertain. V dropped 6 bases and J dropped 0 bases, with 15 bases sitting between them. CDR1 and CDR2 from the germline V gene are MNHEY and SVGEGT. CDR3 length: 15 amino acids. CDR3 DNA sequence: TGTGCCAGCAGCACGCCGGCGTGGAACTCCTACGAGCAGTACGTC. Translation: CASSTPAWNSYEQYV.

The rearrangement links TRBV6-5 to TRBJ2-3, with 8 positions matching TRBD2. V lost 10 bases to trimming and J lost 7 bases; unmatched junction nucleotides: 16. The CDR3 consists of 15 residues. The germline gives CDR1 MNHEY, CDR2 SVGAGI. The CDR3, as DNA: TGTGCCACGAAGCTCAGGGATACTAGCGGATATACGCAGTATTTT. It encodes CATKLRDTSGYTQYF.

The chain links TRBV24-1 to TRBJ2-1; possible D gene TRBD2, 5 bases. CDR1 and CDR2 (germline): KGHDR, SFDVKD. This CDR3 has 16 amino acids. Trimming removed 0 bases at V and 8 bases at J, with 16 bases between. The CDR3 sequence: CATSDLRLNGVDEQFF. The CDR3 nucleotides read TGTGCCACCAGTGATTTGAGGCTAAACGGGGTCGATGAGCAGTTCTTC.

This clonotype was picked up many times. In nucleotides, the CDR3 is TGTGCCAGCAGCTCCAAAACAGGGTGGAATGAGCAGTTCTTC. As protein: CASSSKTGWNEQFF. The chain uses TRBV7-2 and TRBJ2-1, with D possibly being TRBD1 (6 bases). CDR3 length: 14 amino acids. V dropped 4 bases and J dropped 7 bases, with 14 bases sitting between them. The germline CDR1 and CDR2 sequences are SGHTA and FQGNSA.

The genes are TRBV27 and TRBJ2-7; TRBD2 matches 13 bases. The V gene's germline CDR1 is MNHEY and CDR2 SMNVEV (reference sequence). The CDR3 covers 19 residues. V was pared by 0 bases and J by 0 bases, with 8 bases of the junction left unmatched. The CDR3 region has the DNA TGTGCCAGCAGTTTATCCCTCGGGACTAGCGGGGTTATCTCCTACGAGCAGTACTTC. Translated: CASSLSLGTSGVISYEQYF.

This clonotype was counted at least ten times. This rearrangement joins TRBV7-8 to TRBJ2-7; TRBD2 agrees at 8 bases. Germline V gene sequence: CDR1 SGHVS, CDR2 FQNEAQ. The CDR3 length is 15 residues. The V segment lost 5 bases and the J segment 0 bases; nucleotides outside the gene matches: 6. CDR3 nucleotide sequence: TGTGCCAGCAGCAGTCTTAGCGGGGTCTCCTACGAGCAGTACTTC. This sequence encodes CASSSLSGVSYEQYF.

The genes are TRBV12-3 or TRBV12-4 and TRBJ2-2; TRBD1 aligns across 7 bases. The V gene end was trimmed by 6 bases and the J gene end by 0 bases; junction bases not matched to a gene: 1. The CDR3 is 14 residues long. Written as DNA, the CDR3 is TGTGCCAGCAGAACAGGGGCGAACACCGGGGAGCTGTTTTTT. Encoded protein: CASRTGANTGELFF.

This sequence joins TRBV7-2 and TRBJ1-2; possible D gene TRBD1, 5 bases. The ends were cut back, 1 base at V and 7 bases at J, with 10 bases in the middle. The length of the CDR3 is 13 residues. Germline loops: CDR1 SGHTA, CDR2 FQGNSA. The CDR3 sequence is CASSLGRVSGYTF. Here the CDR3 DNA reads TGTGCCAGCAGCTTAGGCAGGGTGAGTGGCTACACCTTC.

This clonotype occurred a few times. The CDR3 is CASSPGQGAMGYTF. The CDR3, as DNA: TGTGCCAGCAGCCCGGGACAGGGGGCGATGGGCTACACCTTC. The rearrangement joins TRBV7-2 to TRBJ1-2; 12 bases align to TRBD1. CDR3 length: 14 residues. Germline CDR1 SGHTA, CDR2 FQGNSA. The ends lost 5 bases at V and 8 bases at J; junction bases unmatched: 6.